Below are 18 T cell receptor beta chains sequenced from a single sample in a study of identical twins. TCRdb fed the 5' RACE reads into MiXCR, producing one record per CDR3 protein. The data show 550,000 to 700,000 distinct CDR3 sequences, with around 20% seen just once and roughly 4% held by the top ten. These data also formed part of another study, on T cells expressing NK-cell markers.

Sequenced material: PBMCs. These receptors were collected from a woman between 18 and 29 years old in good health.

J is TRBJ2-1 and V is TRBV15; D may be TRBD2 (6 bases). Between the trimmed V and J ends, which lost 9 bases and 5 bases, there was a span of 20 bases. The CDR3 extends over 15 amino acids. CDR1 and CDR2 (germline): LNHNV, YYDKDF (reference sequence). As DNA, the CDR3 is TGTGCCACTAAAACCTACACAGGAGGGAACAATGAGCAGTTCTTC. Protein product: CATKTYTGGNNEQFF.

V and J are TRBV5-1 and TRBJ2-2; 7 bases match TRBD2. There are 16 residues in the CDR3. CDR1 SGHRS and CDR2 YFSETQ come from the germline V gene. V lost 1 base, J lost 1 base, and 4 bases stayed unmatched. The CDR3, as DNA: TGCGCCAGCAGCTTGACGGCTAGCGGGAACACCGGGGAGCTGTTTTTT. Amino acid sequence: CASSLTASGNTGELFF.

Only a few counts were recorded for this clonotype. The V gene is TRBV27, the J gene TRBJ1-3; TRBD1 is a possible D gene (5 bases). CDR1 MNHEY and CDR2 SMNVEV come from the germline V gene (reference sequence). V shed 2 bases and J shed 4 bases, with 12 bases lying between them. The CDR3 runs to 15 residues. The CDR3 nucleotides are TGTGCCAGCAGTTTACGGGGCCAAGGGGGAAACACCATATATTTT. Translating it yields CASSLRGQGGNTIYF.

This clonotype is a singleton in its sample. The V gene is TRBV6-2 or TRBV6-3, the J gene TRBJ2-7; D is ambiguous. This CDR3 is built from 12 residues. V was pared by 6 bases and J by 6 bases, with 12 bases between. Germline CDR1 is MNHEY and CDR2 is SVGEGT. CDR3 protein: CASRIPFGEQYF. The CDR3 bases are TGTGCCAGCAGGATCCCTTTTGGCGAGCAGTACTTC.

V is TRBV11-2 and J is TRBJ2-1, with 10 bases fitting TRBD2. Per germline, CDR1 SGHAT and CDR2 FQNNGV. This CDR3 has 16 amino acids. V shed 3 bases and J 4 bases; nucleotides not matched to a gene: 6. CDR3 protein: CASSFLLAGTYNEQFF. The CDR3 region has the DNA TGTGCCAGCAGCTTCCTACTAGCGGGGACATACAATGAGCAGTTCTTC.

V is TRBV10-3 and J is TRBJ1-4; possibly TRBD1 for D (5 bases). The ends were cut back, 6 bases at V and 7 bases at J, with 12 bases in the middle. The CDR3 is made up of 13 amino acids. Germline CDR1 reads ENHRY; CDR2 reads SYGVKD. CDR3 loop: CAIRGRESEKLFF. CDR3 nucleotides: TGTGCCATCAGGGGACGGGAGAGTGAAAAACTGTTTTTT.

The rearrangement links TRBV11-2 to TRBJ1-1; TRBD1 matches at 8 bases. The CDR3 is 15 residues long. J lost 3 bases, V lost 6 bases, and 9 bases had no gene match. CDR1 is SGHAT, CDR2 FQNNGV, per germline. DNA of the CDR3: TGTGCCAGCAGGCGGCCAGGGGGCAGTGACACTGAAGCTTTCTTT. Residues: CASRRPGGSDTEAFF.

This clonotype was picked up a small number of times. CDR3 nucleotides: TGCGCCAGCAGTGAAGCAGGGATGGTCAATGAGCAGTTCTTC. Amino acids: CASSEAGMVNEQFF. The rearrangement links TRBV10-2 to TRBJ2-1, with D maybe TRBD1 (5 bases). This CDR3 comprises 14 residues. Germline assignment: CDR1 WSHSY and CDR2 SAAADI. The ends were cut back, 3 bases at V and 6 bases at J, with 12 bases in the middle.

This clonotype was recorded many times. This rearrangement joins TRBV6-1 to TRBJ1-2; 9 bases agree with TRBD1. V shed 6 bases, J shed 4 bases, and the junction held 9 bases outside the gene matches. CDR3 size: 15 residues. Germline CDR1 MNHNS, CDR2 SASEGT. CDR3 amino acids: CASSSQGTGTYGYTF. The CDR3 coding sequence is TGTGCCAGCAGCTCCCAGGGGACAGGGACCTATGGCTACACCTTC.

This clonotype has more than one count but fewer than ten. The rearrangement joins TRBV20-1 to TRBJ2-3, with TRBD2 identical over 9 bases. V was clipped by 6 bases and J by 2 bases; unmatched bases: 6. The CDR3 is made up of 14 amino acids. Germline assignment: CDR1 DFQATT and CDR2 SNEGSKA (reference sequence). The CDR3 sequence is CSAHLAGITDTQYF. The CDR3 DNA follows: TGCAGTGCCCACCTAGCGGGGATCACAGATACGCAGTATTTT.

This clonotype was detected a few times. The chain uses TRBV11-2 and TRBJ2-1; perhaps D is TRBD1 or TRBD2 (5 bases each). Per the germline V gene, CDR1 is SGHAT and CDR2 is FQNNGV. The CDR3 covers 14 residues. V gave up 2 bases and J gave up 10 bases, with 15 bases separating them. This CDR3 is CASSLRPGDAEQFF. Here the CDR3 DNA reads TGTGCCAGCAGCTTAAGGCCCGGGGACGCAGAGCAGTTCTTC.

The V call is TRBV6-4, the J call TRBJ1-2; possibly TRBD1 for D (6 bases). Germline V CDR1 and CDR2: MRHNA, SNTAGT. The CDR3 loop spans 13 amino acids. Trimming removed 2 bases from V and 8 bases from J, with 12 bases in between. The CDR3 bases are TGTGCCAGCAGTGACCGGGACACGGAGGGCTACACCTTC. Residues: CASSDRDTEGYTF.

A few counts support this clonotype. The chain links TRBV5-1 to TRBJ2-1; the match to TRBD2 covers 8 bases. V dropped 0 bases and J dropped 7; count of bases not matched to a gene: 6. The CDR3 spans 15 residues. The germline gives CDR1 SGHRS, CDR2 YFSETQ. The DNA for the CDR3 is TGCGCCAGCAGCTTGGTGGTCGGGGGGGGAAATGAGCAGTTCTTC. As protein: CASSLVVGGGNEQFF.

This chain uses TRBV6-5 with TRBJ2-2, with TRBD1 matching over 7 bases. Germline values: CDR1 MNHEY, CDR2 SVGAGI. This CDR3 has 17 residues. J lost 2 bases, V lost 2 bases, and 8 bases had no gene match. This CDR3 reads CASSYPRGGPNTGELFF. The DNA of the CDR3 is TGTGCCAGCAGTTACCCGAGAGGGGGCCCTAACACCGGGGAGCTGTTTTTT.

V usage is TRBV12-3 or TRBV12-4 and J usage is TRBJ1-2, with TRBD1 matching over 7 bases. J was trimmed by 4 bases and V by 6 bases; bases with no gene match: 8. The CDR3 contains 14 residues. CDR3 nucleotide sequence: TGTGCCAGCAGCCGGACAGGACTTTTCTATGGCTACACCTTC. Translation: CASSRTGLFYGYTF.

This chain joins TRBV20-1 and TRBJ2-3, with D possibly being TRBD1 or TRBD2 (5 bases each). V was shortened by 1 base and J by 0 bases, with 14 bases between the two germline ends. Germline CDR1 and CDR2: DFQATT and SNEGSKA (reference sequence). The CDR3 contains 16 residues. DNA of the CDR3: TGCAGTGCTAGAGGTGAGGGGCGAAGGAGCACAGATACGCAGTATTTT. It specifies CSARGEGRRSTDTQYF.

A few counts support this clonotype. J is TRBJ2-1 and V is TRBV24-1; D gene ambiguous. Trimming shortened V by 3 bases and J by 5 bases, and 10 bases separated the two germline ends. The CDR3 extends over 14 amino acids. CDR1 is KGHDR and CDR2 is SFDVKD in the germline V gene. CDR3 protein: CATSDPPPNNEQFF. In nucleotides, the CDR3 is TGTGCCACCAGTGATCCCCCGCCCAACAATGAGCAGTTCTTC.

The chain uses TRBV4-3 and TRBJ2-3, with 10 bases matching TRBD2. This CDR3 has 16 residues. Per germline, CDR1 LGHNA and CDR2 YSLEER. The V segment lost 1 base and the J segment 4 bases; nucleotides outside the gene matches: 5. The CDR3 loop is CASSQAPSGSADTQYF. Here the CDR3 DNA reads TGCGCCAGCAGCCAAGCTCCTAGCGGGAGTGCAGATACGCAGTATTTT.